These T cell receptor beta chains were read from a single sample in a study of shared clonotypes between healthy human individuals. Measured with immunoSEQ multiplex PCR; TCRdb has only the in-frame clones, and not every one. The table shows about 550,000 clones, with about 95% occurring only once. Sequencing input: naive CD8+ T cells sorted from blood. All receptors come from a woman between 25 and 40 years old in good health. The CDR3 runs from the conserved cysteine through the conserved F or W. D genes are given only for firm matches. Size is stated for part of the rows, as once, few or many counts, or as a class when the clone is expanded.

V gene	clone size	D gene	J gene	CDR3 DNA	CDR3 protein
TRBV5-5	-	TRBD2	TRBJ2-3	TGTGCCAGCAGCACCCTTCCCCCAGGACTAGCGGGAGAAGTTGCAGATACGCAGTATTTT	CASSTLPPGLAGEVADTQYF
TRBV2	-	-	TRBJ2-7	TGTGCCAGCAGTGAAGCTTTGGAGGGGGCGAGGTACGAGCAGTACTTC	CASSEALEGARYEQYF
TRBV5-1	-	-	TRBJ2-1	TGCGCCAGCAGCTACCTAGCGAGATACAATGAGCAGTTCTTC	CASSYLARYNEQFF
TRBV6-6	-	TRBD2	TRBJ2-2	TGTGCCAGCAGTCTTTCCAGCGGGAGGAACGGGGAGCTGTTTTTT	CASSLSSGRNGELFF
TRBV7-9	-	-	TRBJ2-3	TGTGCCAGCAGCTTACTGAGGGCCCGCACAGATACGCAGTATTTT	CASSLLRARTDTQYF
TRBV19	-	TRBD1	TRBJ1-5	TGTGCCAGTAGTATCCCAAGACAGGGAAGCAATCAGCCCCAGCATTTT	CASSIPRQGSNQPQHF
TRBV4-1	-	-	TRBJ1-5	TGCGCCAGCAGCCAAGATCAGGGGAGGAGCGGTCAGCCCCAGCATTTT	CASSQDQGRSGQPQHF
TRBV6-6	-	-	TRBJ2-7	TGTGCCAGCAGTTACGGGACACGGTACGAGCAGTACTTC	CASSYGTRYEQYF
TRBV19	once	TRBD1	TRBJ2-7	TGTGCCAGTAGCCAGGGACAGGGGAGCTCCTACGAGCAGTACTTC	CASSQGQGSSYEQYF
TRBV11-2	-	TRBD2	TRBJ2-3	TGTGCCAGCAGCTTAGGCCCGGGACTAGCGGGAGACACAGATACGCAGTATTTT	CASSLGPGLAGDTDTQYF
TRBV11-2	-	-	TRBJ2-7	TGTGCCAGCAGCACCCCTGCAGGCTACGAGCAGTACTTC	CASSTPAGYEQYF
TRBV19	-	TRBD1	TRBJ2-3	TGTGCCAGTAGTCCGGGACAGGGACATAAAAGGAATACGCAGTATTTT	CASSPGQGHKRNTQYF
TRBV28	-	-	TRBJ2-2	TGTGCCAGCAGCCTCAATCGACGGACGAACACCGGGGAGCTGTTTTTT	CASSLNRRTNTGELFF
TRBV7-9	once	-	TRBJ1-4	TGTGCCAGCAGCTTCCACCGGGTCGGGGATGAAAAACTGTTTTTT	CASSFHRVGDEKLFF
TRBV5-4	few	-	TRBJ2-1	TGTGCCAGCAGCTCGCTCAATGAGCAGTTCTTC	CASSSLNEQFF
TRBV13	once	TRBD1	TRBJ2-7	TGTGCCAGCAGCTTAGAGTCGACAGGGGGCGAATACGAGCAGTACTTC	CASSLESTGGEYEQYF
TRBV5-4	-	TRBD2	TRBJ2-7	TGTGCCAGCAGCTTGGCGGGGCGGGAGGGGGACGAGCAGTACTTC	CASSLAGREGDEQYF
TRBV18	-	-	TRBJ2-6	TGTGCCAGCTCACCACCGGGCGGATTACGGGACCGCTCTGGTGCCAACGTCCTGACTTTC	CASSPPGGLRDRSGANVLTF
TRBV5-1	-	-	TRBJ1-3	TGCGCCAGCAGCTTGGGAAGCGGAAACACCATATATTTT	CASSLGSGNTIYF
TRBV2	-	-	TRBJ2-2	TGTGCCGGTTTGAAGGGGGAGCGGACCGGGGAGCTGTTTTTT	CAGLKGERTGELFF
TRBV19	-	-	TRBJ2-5	TGTGCCAGTAGTAACAGGCAGAAAGAGACCCAGTACTTC	CASSNRQKETQYF
TRBV13	-	TRBD1	TRBJ2-3	TGTGCCAGCAGCCCCCTGGGACAGGGGCTCACAGATACGCAGTATTTT	CASSPLGQGLTDTQYF
TRBV4-1	-	-	TRBJ1-1	TGCGCCAGCAGCCAAGTTCCTGGGGTGGACACTGAAGCTTTCTTT	CASSQVPGVDTEAFF
TRBV27	-	TRBD2	TRBJ2-7	TGTGCCAGCAGTTTAACGGGAGGCGTCTACGAGCAGTACTTC	CASSLTGGVYEQYF
TRBV28	-	-	TRBJ2-7	TGTGCCAGCAGTTTCCCTAGCGTATCCTACGAGCAGTACTTC	CASSFPSVSYEQYF
TRBV4-1	-	-	TRBJ2-1	TGCGCCAGCAGCCAGACGGACGGCTCCTACAATGAGCAGTTCTTC	CASSQTDGSYNEQFF
TRBV25-1	once	-	TRBJ2-5	TGTGCCAGCAGTGAATTGGGAATCCTGATTGGGACCCAGTACTTC	CASSELGILIGTQYF
TRBV14	-	-	TRBJ2-7	TGTGCCAGCAGCCAAGTTAGCGGTCCCTACGAGCAGTACTTC	CASSQVSGPYEQYF
TRBV28	once	TRBD1	TRBJ1-5	TGTGCCAGCAGTCCGGACAGGGTTTTACAGCCCCAGCATTTT	CASSPDRVLQPQHF
TRBV6-4	-	-	TRBJ2-5	TGTGCCAGCAGCGGGGAAGAGACCCAGTACTTC	CASSGEETQYF
TRBV7-9	once	-	TRBJ2-7	TGTGCCAGCAGCTTAAGTGCAGGCGATACCTACGAGCAGTACTTC	CASSLSAGDTYEQYF
TRBV11-2	-	-	TRBJ1-2	TGTGCCAGCAGCTTAGTGGCAGGGGATTATGGCTACACCTTC	CASSLVAGDYGYTF
TRBV9	once	TRBD1	TRBJ1-4	TGTGCCAGCAGCGGCCACAGGGGGATACCTGAAAAACTGTTTTTT	CASSGHRGIPEKLFF
TRBV12-5	-	TRBD1	TRBJ2-6	TGTGCTAGTGGTAGCTGGACAGGACAAAGTCGGGCCAACGTCCTGACTTTC	CASGSWTGQSRANVLTF
TRBV27	-	-	TRBJ1-1	TGTGCCAGCAGTTTAGCAGGGGTGGGGGGCACTGAAGCTTTCTTT	CASSLAGVGGTEAFF
TRBV28	-	-	TRBJ1-1	TGTGCCAGCAGTTTCTCCAGGACCATGAACACTGAAGCTTTCTTT	CASSFSRTMNTEAFF
TRBV2	-	TRBD1	TRBJ2-7	TGTGCCAGCAGTGACGCACAGGGGTTTCACGAGCAGTACTTC	CASSDAQGFHEQYF
TRBV29-1	-	TRBD2	TRBJ2-2	TGCAGCGTTGAGTCAGGACGGGGGGACGGGGAGCTGTTTTTT	CSVESGRGDGELFF
TRBV4-1	-	-	TRBJ1-1	TGCGCCAGCAGCCAACTCATGAGGGCGAACACTGAAGCTTTCTTT	CASSQLMRANTEAFF
TRBV29-1	-	-	TRBJ2-3	TGCAGCGCCGAAGTAGCCGTAGATACGCAGTATTTT	CSAEVAVDTQYF
TRBV6-5	-	-	TRBJ1-4	TGTGCCAGCAGTTACTCGGGGGGGGATAATGAAAAACTGTTTTTT	CASSYSGGDNEKLFF
TRBV27	-	TRBD1	TRBJ1-2	TGTGCCAGCACCATAGGGGGACAGGGAAACTATGGCTACACCTTC	CASTIGGQGNYGYTF
TRBV28	-	-	TRBJ2-1	TGTGCCAGCAGCCGACCATACAATGAGCAGTTCTTC	CASSRPYNEQFF
TRBV25-1	-	TRBD1	TRBJ1-6	TGTGCCAGCAGTGAAGGACAGGGAGGTGGTTCACCCCTCCACTTT	CASSEGQGGGSPLHF
TRBV5-5	-	-	TRBJ1-2	TGTGCCAGCAGCCTCCTGCTAGGGCTGTCTACGGGTGGCTACACCTTC	CASSLLLGLSTGGYTF
TRBV19	-	TRBD1	TRBJ2-1	TGTGCCAGTAGTATCGGGACAGGGGGTTTAGCGGACAATGAGCAGTTCTTC	CASSIGTGGLADNEQFF
TRBV13	-	-	TRBJ2-2	TGTGCCAGCAGCTTGGGACTTCTAACCGGGGAGCTGTTTTTT	CASSLGLLTGELFF
TRBV6-5	-	TRBD1	TRBJ1-5	TGTGCCAGCAGCGCCGGGACAGGGGTTTGGCAGCCCCAGCATTTT	CASSAGTGVWQPQHF
TRBV7-9	-	-	TRBJ2-5	TGTGCCAGCAGCGAGGCCTTTGGGGGGGAGACCCAGTACTTC	CASSEAFGGETQYF
TRBV7-9	-	TRBD1	TRBJ1-1	TGTGCCAGCAGCCCGAGGACAGGGAACACTGAAGCTTTCTTT	CASSPRTGNTEAFF
TRBV5-4	-	-	TRBJ2-1	TGTGCCAGCAGCCTCAGACAGACTAGCTCCTACAATGAGCAGTTCTTC	CASSLRQTSSYNEQFF